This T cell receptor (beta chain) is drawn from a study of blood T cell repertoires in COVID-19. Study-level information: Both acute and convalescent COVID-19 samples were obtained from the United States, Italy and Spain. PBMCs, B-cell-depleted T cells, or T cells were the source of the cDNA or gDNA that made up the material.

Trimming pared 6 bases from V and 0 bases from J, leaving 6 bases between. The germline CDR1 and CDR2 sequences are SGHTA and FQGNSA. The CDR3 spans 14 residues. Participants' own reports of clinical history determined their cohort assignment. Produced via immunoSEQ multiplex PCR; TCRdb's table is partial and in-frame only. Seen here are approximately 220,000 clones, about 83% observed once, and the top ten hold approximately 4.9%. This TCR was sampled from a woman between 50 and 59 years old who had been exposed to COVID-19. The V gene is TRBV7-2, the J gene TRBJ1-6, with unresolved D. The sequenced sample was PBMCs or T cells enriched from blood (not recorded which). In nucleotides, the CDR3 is TGTGCCAGCAGACAGAGCTCCTATAATTCACCCCTCCACTTT. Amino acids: CASRQSSYNSPLHF.